This TCR beta chain was sequenced during a study of glioma-infiltrating T cells after dendritic cell vaccination. Across the whole study: Patients received three intradermal dendritic cell vaccine injections at biweekly intervals.

CDR3 length equals 16 residues. Unmatched junction bases numbered 12, after V lost 5 bases and J lost 3 bases. Germline assignment: CDR1 LNHNV and CDR2 YYDKDF (reference sequence). Method: immunoSEQ multiplex PCR; TCRdb's copy keeps in-frame clones and lacks some. The sample consists of roughly 62,000 clones, about 80% of them appearing once. Time point: after dendritic cell vaccination, including at tumor progression/relapse. The rearrangement uses TRBV15 and TRBJ1-2; 7 positions agree with TRBD1. This clonotype originated in a human donor with glioblastoma. This specimen consisted of blood, obtained after dendritic cell vaccination. The CDR3 DNA reads as TGTGCCACCAGCCCAAGGGGGCAAACCGCATACTATGGCTACACCTTC. As protein: CATSPRGQTAYYGYTF.